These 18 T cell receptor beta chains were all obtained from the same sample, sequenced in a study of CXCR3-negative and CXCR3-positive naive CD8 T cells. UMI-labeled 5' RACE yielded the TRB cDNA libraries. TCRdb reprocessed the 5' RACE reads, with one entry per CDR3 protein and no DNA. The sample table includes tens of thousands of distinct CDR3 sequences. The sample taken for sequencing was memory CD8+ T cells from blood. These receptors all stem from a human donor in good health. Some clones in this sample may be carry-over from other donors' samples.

CDR3 residues: CASGSYNEQFF. J is TRBJ2-1 and V is TRBV5-1. The length of the CDR3 is 11 residues. Germline lookup yields CDR1 SGHRS and CDR2 YFSETQ.

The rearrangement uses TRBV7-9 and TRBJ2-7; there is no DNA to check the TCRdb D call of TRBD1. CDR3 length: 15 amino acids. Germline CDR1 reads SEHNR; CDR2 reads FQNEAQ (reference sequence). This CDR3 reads CASSPGLDSSYEQYF.

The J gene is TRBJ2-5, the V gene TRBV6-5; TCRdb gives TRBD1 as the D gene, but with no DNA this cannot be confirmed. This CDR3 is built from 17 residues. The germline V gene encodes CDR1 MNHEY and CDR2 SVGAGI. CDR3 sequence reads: CASSYGTGAGHQETQYF.

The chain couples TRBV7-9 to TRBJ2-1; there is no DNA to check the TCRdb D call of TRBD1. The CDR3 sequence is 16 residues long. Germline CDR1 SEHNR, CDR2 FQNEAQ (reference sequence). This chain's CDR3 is CASSPPAGGVYNEQFF.

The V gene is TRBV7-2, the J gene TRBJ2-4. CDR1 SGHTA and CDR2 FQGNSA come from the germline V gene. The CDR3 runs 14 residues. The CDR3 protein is CASSPLPRSNIQYF.

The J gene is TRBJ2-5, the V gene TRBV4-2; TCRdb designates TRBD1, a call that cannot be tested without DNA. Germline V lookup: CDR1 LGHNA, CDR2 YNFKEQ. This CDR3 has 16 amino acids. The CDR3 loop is CASSQEPGTGSETQYF.

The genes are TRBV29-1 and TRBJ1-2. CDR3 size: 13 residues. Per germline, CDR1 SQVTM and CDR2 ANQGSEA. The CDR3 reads CSTFGEGVYGYTF.

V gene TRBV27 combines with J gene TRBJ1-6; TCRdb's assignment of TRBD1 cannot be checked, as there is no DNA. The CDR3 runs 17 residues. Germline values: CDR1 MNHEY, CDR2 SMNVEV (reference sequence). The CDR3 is CASGEGNPFAGNSPLHF.

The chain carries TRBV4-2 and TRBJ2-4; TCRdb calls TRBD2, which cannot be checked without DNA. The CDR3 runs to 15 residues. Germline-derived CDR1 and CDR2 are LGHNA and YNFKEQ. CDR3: CASSQEGGLDLIQYF.

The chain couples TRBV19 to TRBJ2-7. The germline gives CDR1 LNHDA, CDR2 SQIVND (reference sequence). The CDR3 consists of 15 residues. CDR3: CASSSVRTGPNEQYF.

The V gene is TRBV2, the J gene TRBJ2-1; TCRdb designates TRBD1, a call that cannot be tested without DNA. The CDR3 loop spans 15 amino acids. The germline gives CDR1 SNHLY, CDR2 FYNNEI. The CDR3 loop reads CASSQGQGVYNEQFF.

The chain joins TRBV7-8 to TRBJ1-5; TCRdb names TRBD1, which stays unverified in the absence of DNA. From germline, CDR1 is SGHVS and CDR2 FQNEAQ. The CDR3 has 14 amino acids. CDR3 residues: CASSLGTGSQPQHF. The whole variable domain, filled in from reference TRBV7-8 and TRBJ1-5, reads GAGVSQSPRYKVAKRGQDVALRCDPISGHVSLFWYQQALGQGPEFLTYFQNEAQLDKSGLPSDRFFAERPEGSVSTLKIQRTQQEDSAVYLCASSLGTGSQPQHFGDGTRLSIL.

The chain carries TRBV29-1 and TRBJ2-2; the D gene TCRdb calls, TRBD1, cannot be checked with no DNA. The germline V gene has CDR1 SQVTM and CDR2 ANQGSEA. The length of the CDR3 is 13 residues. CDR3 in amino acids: CSARDQNTGELFF.

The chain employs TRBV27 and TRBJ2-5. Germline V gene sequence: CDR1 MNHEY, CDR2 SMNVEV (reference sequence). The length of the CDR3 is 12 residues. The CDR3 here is CASSFGQETQYF.

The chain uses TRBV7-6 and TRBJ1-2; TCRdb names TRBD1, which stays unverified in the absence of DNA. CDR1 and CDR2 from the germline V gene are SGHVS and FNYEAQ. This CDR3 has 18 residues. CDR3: CASSSMEVGTGGYYGYTF.

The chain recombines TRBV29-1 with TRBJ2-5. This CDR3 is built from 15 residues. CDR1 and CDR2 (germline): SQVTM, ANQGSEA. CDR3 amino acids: CSAALETLSEETQYF.

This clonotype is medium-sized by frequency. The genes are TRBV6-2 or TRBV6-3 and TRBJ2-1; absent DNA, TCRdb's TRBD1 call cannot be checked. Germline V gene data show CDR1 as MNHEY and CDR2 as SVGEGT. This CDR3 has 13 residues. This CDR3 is CASSWDTYNEQFF.

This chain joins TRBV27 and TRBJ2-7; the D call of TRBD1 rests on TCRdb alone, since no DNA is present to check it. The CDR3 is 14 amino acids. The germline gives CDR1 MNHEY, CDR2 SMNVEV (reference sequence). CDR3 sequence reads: CASSLYQGAYEQYF.